Each of the 20 T cell receptor beta chains below was sequenced from the same sample in a study of cytomegalovirus exposure and HLA in healthy donors. Sequencing was performed with immunoSEQ multiplex PCR; in TCRdb, only in-frame clones are kept and a portion is missing. Of about 160,000 clones listed, about 96% are singletons. The sample consisted of PBMCs. All receptors derive from a woman aged 18 to 35 in good health and CMV-seronegative.

This rearrangement joins TRBV19 to TRBJ1-2; a weak D match, TRBD1 (6 bases). The ends were cut back, 7 bases at V and 0 bases at J, with 27 bases in the middle. This CDR3 has 19 residues. In germline, CDR1 is LNHDA, CDR2 SQIVND (reference sequence). The CDR3 reads CASNSQSPIDRFSNYGYTF. DNA of the CDR3: TGTGCCAGTAATTCCCAGTCTCCCATAGACAGGTTCTCTAACTATGGCTACACCTTC.

The chain joins TRBV4-2 to TRBJ2-1, with D uncertain. Trimming took 4 bases from V and 1 from J, leaving 11 bases between them. CDR3 length equals 15 residues. Per the germline V gene, CDR1 is LGHNA and CDR2 is YNFKEQ. The CDR3 nucleotides read TGTGCCAGCAGCCGCGAGTCACAGTCCTACAATGAGCAGTTCTTC. It specifies CASSRESQSYNEQFF.

The V call is TRBV7-2, the J call TRBJ2-2, with 14 bases aligning to TRBD2. The V segment lost 2 bases and the J segment 2 bases; nucleotides outside the gene matches: 4. This CDR3 region has 18 residues. Germline lookup yields CDR1 SGHTA and CDR2 FQGNSA. The CDR3 reads CASSLRTSGGPNTGELFF. The CDR3 region has the DNA TGTGCCAGCAGCTTACGGACTAGCGGGGGGCCCAACACCGGGGAGCTGTTTTTT.

The chain carries TRBV30 and TRBJ1-2, with TRBD1 identical over 9 bases. Germline V gives CDR1 GTSNPN, CDR2 SVGIG (reference sequence). Germline trimming cut 1 base from V and 7 bases from J; bases unmatched to any gene: 7. The CDR3 runs 14 residues. CDR3 amino acids: CAWSDFGTGTGYTF. CDR3 in DNA: TGTGCCTGGAGTGATTTTGGGACAGGGACTGGCTACACCTTC.

The V and J genes are TRBV6-5 and TRBJ2-4; maybe TRBD1 (6 bases). This CDR3 comprises 14 residues. Germline-derived CDR1 and CDR2 are MNHEY and SVGAGI. V was shortened by 5 bases and J by 0 bases, with 8 bases between the two germline ends. The CDR3 DNA sequence: TGTGCCAGCAGTCGACAGGTAGCCAAAAACATTCAGTACTTC. Translation gives CASSRQVAKNIQYF.

Comments on this clone: Other DNA sequences in the same sample also yield this CDR3. The chain uses TRBV6-6 and TRBJ2-7; unclear D gene. The length of the CDR3 is 11 residues. Trimming stripped 5 bases from V and 3 bases from J, with 5 bases between. CDR1 is MNHNY and CDR2 is SVGAGI in the germline V gene (reference sequence). CDR3 DNA: TGTGCCAGCAGTCCCAGCTACGAGCAGTACTTC. Translating it yields CASSPSYEQYF.

This clone has only a few counts. This chain uses TRBV6-1 with TRBJ1-4, with D uncertain. CDR3 length: 14 amino acids. Trimming took 8 bases from V and 1 from J, leaving 11 bases between them. Per germline, CDR1 MNHNS and CDR2 SASEGT. CDR3 sequence reads: CASQRFGTNEKLFF. In DNA form, the CDR3 reads TGTGCCAGCCAGCGGTTTGGAACTAATGAAAAACTGTTTTTT.

The rearrangement joins TRBV9 to TRBJ2-2; 7 bases map to TRBD2. The CDR3 consists of 16 residues. The V segment lost 4 bases and the J segment 1 base; nucleotides outside the gene matches: 7. In germline, CDR1 is SGDLS, CDR2 YYNGEE. CDR3 in DNA: TGTGCCAGCAGCCCAGAGCTAGCGGTGAACACCGGGGAGCTGTTTTTT. Translating gives CASSPELAVNTGELFF.

V gene TRBV6-5 combines with J gene TRBJ1-2, with 8 bases lining up with TRBD1. V lost 4 bases and J lost 6; bases outside the gene matches: 7. In germline, CDR1 is MNHEY, CDR2 SVGAGI. The CDR3 length is 14 residues. CDR3 amino acids: CASSLGRGHDGYTF. The CDR3 DNA follows: TGTGCCAGCAGTTTAGGCAGGGGGCATGATGGCTACACCTTC.

This clone appeared once. The V call is TRBV10-2, the J call TRBJ1-1; weak D call: TRBD1 (5 bases). CDR1 WSHSY and CDR2 SAAADI come from the germline V gene. CDR3 length equals 13 residues. Trimming took 3 bases from V and 8 from J, leaving 13 bases between them. CDR3 DNA sequence: TGCGCCAGCAGTGAACAGCCGGCAGGGGAAGCTTTCTTT. Amino acids: CASSEQPAGEAFF.

This rearrangement joins TRBV29-1 to TRBJ1-1, with D tentatively TRBD1 (6 bases). The ends were cut back, 5 bases at V and 8 bases at J, with 9 bases in the middle. The CDR3 length is 10 residues. Germline V gene data show CDR1 as SQVTM and CDR2 as ANQGSEA. The CDR3 region has the DNA TGCAGCGTTCTTACAGGGGAAGCTTTCTTT. This sequence encodes CSVLTGEAFF.

The V gene is TRBV27, the J gene TRBJ1-2; D perhaps matches TRBD1 (6 bases). This CDR3 comprises 14 residues. Germline V gives CDR1 MNHEY, CDR2 SMNVEV (reference sequence). Trimming removed 7 bases from V and 3 bases from J, with 15 bases in between. DNA of the CDR3: TGTGCCAGCAAGGGACGCTCAGGGGACTATGGCTACACCTTC. This translates into CASKGRSGDYGYTF.

The gene calls are TRBV7-3 and TRBJ1-1; TRBD1 matches at 8 bases. Trimming removed 1 base from V and 5 bases from J; junction bases left unmatched: 6. CDR1 is SGHTA, CDR2 FQGTGA, per germline. The CDR3 length is 15 residues. In DNA, the CDR3 is TGTGCCAGCAGCTTAATTCCAGGGGGCTATACTGAAGCTTTCTTT. The encoded protein is CASSLIPGGYTEAFF.

The chain links TRBV25-1 to TRBJ1-2; D not resolved. CDR3 length equals 15 residues. Trimming removed 4 bases from V and 3 bases from J, with 15 bases in between. Germline-derived CDR1 and CDR2 are MGHDK and SYGVNS. The CDR3 region is CASSVLAGGDYGYTF. Written as DNA, the CDR3 is TGTGCCAGCAGTGTGCTGGCAGGAGGTGACTATGGCTACACCTTC.

Notes on this clone: Its ends do not fully match the called genes, so a read error is possible. J is TRBJ2-3 and V is TRBV5-1, with 7 positions matching TRBD1. The CDR3 sequence is 17 residues long. Germline values: CDR1 SGHRS, CDR2 YFSETQ. The CDR3 nucleotides read TGCGCCAGCAACTTGTTTTCGGGACAGACAAACACAGATACGCAGTATTTT. Translating gives CASNLFSGQTNTDTQYF.

The rearrangement links TRBV2 to TRBJ2-6, with 7 nucleotides matching TRBD1. V lost 7 bases to trimming and J lost 4 bases; unmatched junction nucleotides: 7. From germline, CDR1 is SNHLY and CDR2 FYNNEI. The CDR3 consists of 15 residues. The CDR3: CASTLTGTGANVLTF. The CDR3 coding sequence is TGTGCCAGCACTTTGACAGGGACCGGGGCCAACGTCCTGACTTTC.

This clone was observed a single time. V is TRBV2 and J is TRBJ1-1; D may be TRBD1 (5 bases). CDR3 size: 16 residues. Trimming took off 4 bases at V and 1 base at J, with 16 bases between the two ends. Looked up from germline, CDR1 is SNHLY and CDR2 is FYNNEI. Here the CDR3 reads CASSGYPGSGNTEAFF. As DNA, the CDR3 is TGTGCCAGCAGTGGATACCCAGGGTCGGGGAACACTGAAGCTTTCTTT.

The chain has TRBV7-2 and TRBJ1-1; maybe TRBD1 (5 bases). There are 13 residues in the CDR3. Per the germline V gene, CDR1 is SGHTA and CDR2 is FQGNSA. The ends were cut back, 2 bases at V and 6 bases at J, with 10 bases in the middle. The CDR3 nucleotides are TGTGCCAGCAGCTTACAGGGATGGGCTGAAGCTTTCTTT. Its protein is CASSLQGWAEAFF. The variable domain in full, completed from reference TRBV7-2 and TRBJ1-1, reads GAGVSQSPSNKVTEKGKDVELRCDPISGHTALYWYRQSLGQGLEFLIYFQGNSAPDKSGLPSDRFSAERTGGSVSTLTIQRTQQEDSAVYLCASSLQGWAEAFFGQGTRLTVV.

V is TRBV15 and J is TRBJ1-2; 7 bases fit TRBD1. The V gene end was trimmed by 3 bases and the J gene end by 3 bases; junction bases not matched to a gene: 7. The CDR3 is 15 amino acids. Germline-derived CDR1 and CDR2 are LNHNV and YYDKDF (reference sequence). The CDR3 DNA reads as TGTGCCACCAGCAGCAGGACAGGATCGGACTATGGCTACACCTTC. Encoded protein: CATSSRTGSDYGYTF.

CDR3: CAWSVPRYQGWELFF. CDR3 nucleotides: TGTGCCTGGAGTGTCCCTAGGTATCAGGGCTGGGAGCTGTTTTTT. V is TRBV30 and J is TRBJ2-2; possible D gene TRBD1, 5 bases. The CDR3 consists of 15 residues. The germline CDR1 and CDR2 sequences are GTSNPN and SVGIG (reference sequence). The V gene lost 0 bases and the J gene lost 9 bases, with 17 bases spanning the gap. The whole variable domain, filled in from reference TRBV30 and TRBJ2-2, reads SQTIHQWPATLVQPVGSPLSLECTVEGTSNPNLYWYRQAAGRGLQLLFYSVGIGQISSEVPQNLSASRPQDRQFILSSKKLLLSDSGFYLCAWSVPRYQGWELFFGEGSRLTVL.